One and the same sample provided the 26 T cell receptor beta chains below, sequenced in a study of control samples from healthy donors and cancer patients. TCRdb's copy holds only in-frame clones and misses some; the assay was immunoSEQ multiplex PCR. Altogether approximately 150,000 clones are present, 94% being singletons, with the ten largest covering 10% to 15%. Specimen: blood. The receptors originated from a man aged 35 to 55 in good health.

V usage is TRBV6-6 and J usage is TRBJ1-1; D is unresolved. Germline V CDR1 and CDR2: MNHNY, SVGAGI (reference sequence). V gave up 5 bases and J gave up 5 bases, with 9 bases separating them. The CDR3 sequence is 12 residues long. The CDR3 reads CASSSGRTEAFF. In DNA, the CDR3 is TGTGCCAGCAGTAGCGGACGGACTGAAGCTTTCTTT.

This clone was picked up one time. The genes are TRBV6-5 and TRBJ1-1, with D uncertain. Looked up from germline, CDR1 is MNHEY and CDR2 is SVGAGI. This CDR3 has 13 residues. Trimming took 4 bases from V and 2 from J, leaving 8 bases between them. The CDR3 here is CASSSASNTEAFF. CDR3 bases: TGTGCCAGCAGTTCCGCCAGTAACACTGAAGCTTTCTTT.

V gene TRBV18 combines with J gene TRBJ2-6; tentatively, D is TRBD2 (6 bases). Germline V lookup: CDR1 KGHSH, CDR2 LQKENI. The CDR3 has 15 residues. V gave up 4 bases and J gave up 4 bases, with 11 bases separating them. This CDR3 reads CASSLQAGGANVLTF. In DNA form, the CDR3 reads TGTGCCAGCTCACTTCAGGCGGGAGGGGCCAACGTCCTGACTTTC.

This clone was seen just once. The J gene is TRBJ2-3, the V gene TRBV3-1 (or the pseudogene TRBV3-2), with TRBD2 as a possible D gene (6 bases). V lost 0 bases and J lost 6, with 19 bases in between. From germline, CDR1 is LGHDT and CDR2 YNNKEL (reference sequence). The CDR3 consists of 17 residues. This CDR3 reads CASSQDRRAGGGDTQYF. The CDR3 DNA reads TGTGCCAGCAGCCAAGATCGTAGGGCGGGTGGAGGGGATACGCAGTATTTT.

The V and J genes are TRBV7-8 and TRBJ1-1; D remains unclear. The CDR3 runs to 14 residues. Trimming took off 5 bases at V and 1 base at J, with 11 bases between the two ends. CDR1 and CDR2 (germline): SGHVS, FQNEAQ. CDR3 in amino acids: CASSLREKNTEAFF. CDR3 sequence (DNA): TGTGCCAGCAGCCTACGGGAGAAGAACACTGAAGCTTTCTTT.

This chain uses TRBV9 with TRBJ1-1; 7 nucleotides align to TRBD1. V shed 0 bases and J 5 bases; nucleotides not matched to a gene: 13. The CDR3 has 17 amino acids. Germline V CDR1 and CDR2: SGDLS, YYNGEE. The CDR3 region is CASSVVLGQAIPTEAFF. The CDR3 nucleotides read TGTGCCAGCAGCGTAGTCCTTGGACAGGCGATCCCTACTGAAGCTTTCTTT.

This clone was found once. The chain combines TRBV11-2 with TRBJ2-5; 9 positions match TRBD2. The V gene's germline CDR1 is SGHAT and CDR2 FQNNGV. The V gene end was trimmed by 2 bases and the J gene end by 4 bases; junction bases not matched to a gene: 14. The length of the CDR3 is 18 residues. The DNA of the CDR3 is TGTGCCAGCAGCTTACATCTAGCGGGACGCGGAAGCCCAGAGACCCAGTACTTC. This encodes CASSLHLAGRGSPETQYF.

The chain employs TRBV18 and TRBJ1-6, with D tentatively TRBD1 (5 bases). Germline V gives CDR1 KGHSH, CDR2 LQKENI. V lost 0 bases and J lost 7, with 10 bases in between. The CDR3 has 15 residues. In DNA, the CDR3 is TGTGCCAGCTCACCACCGCAGGGAAAGAATTCACCCCTCCACTTT. Amino acid sequence: CASSPPQGKNSPLHF. The entire variable domain, with the rest obtained from reference TRBV18 and TRBJ1-6, is as follows: NAGVMQNPRHLVRRRGQEARLRCSPMKGHSHVYWYRQLPEEGLKFMVYLQKENIIDESGMPKERFSAEFPKEGPSILRIQQVVRGDSAAYFCASSPPQGKNSPLHFGNGTRLTVT.

V is TRBV14 and J is TRBJ2-1; D is unclear. The V gene lost 3 bases and the J gene lost 6 bases, with 18 bases spanning the gap. The CDR3 has 16 residues. Germline lookup yields CDR1 SGHDN and CDR2 FVKESK. The chain's CDR3 is CASSHELVPPANEQFF. Here the CDR3 DNA reads TGTGCCAGCAGCCATGAACTTGTCCCTCCTGCCAATGAGCAGTTCTTC.

The chain's CDR3 is CATSTAGVSTDTQYF. CDR3 sequence (DNA): TGTGCCACCAGCACCGCGGGAGTTAGCACAGATACGCAGTATTTT. This chain uses TRBV15 with TRBJ2-3; the match to TRBD2 covers 7 bases. CDR3 length: 15 amino acids. The V gene end was trimmed by 4 bases and the J gene end by 0 bases; junction bases not matched to a gene: 4. The V gene's germline CDR1 is LNHNV and CDR2 YYDKDF (reference sequence).

The chain recombines TRBV6-1 with TRBJ2-1, with 10 bases lining up with TRBD2. Trimming removed 4 bases from V and 6 bases from J; junction bases left unmatched: 9. The CDR3 has 16 residues. In germline, CDR1 is MNHNS, CDR2 SASEGT. CDR3 sequence reads: CASSGEVLAGINEQFF. The DNA for the CDR3 is TGTGCCAGCAGTGGAGAGGTACTAGCGGGGATCAATGAGCAGTTCTTC.

The chain recombines TRBV24-1 with TRBJ2-3; D perhaps matches TRBD2 (6 bases). Germline loops: CDR1 KGHDR, CDR2 SFDVKD. Between the trimmed V and J ends, which lost 3 bases and 1 base, there was a span of 10 bases. CDR3 length: 15 residues. The CDR3 loop reads CATSDPPSGTDTQYF. CDR3 sequence (DNA): TGTGCCACCAGTGATCCTCCTAGCGGCACAGATACGCAGTATTTT.

V and J are TRBV29-1 and TRBJ2-3; maybe TRBD2 (6 bases). Germline lookup yields CDR1 SQVTM and CDR2 ANQGSEA. The V end was cut by 2 bases, the J end by 3 bases, with 9 bases between. This CDR3 has 13 amino acids. CDR3 bases: TGCAGCGTTGAAATCGGGAGTACAGATACGCAGTATTTT. This encodes CSVEIGSTDTQYF.

This chain uses TRBV10-3 with TRBJ2-1, with 13 bases that match TRBD2. V lost 9 bases, J lost 12 bases, and 14 bases stayed unmatched. Germline V gene sequence: CDR1 ENHRY, CDR2 SYGVKD. CDR3 length: 15 residues. CDR3 amino acids: CAIDAPGTSGNLQFF. CDR3 nucleotides: TGTGCCATAGATGCCCCTGGGACTAGCGGGAATTTGCAGTTCTTC.

On this clone itself: The junction does not match germline at one end; this may be a read error. This sample includes further DNA sequences coding for the same CDR3. The chain employs TRBV28 and TRBJ1-6, with 9 nucleotides matching TRBD1. Germline CDR1 and CDR2: MDHEN and SYDVKM. This CDR3 is built from 16 residues. In DNA, the CDR3 is TGTGCTAGCAGTTTCTCCACAGGGGGCGCGGGATCACCCCTCCACTTT. It codes for CASSFSTGGAGSPLHF.

V is TRBV30 and J is TRBJ2-5, with D unclear. CDR1 is GTSNPN and CDR2 is SVGIG in the germline V gene (reference sequence). The V and J ends lost 2 bases and 3 bases respectively, with 4 bases between them. The CDR3 has 11 residues. CDR3 in DNA: TGTGCCTGGAGTCGAAAAGAGACCCAGTACTTC. Translating it yields CAWSRKETQYF.

The chain uses TRBV6-5 and TRBJ1-5, with a tentative D call TRBD1 (5 bases). The CDR3 runs to 13 residues. The V and J ends lost 4 bases and 3 bases respectively, with 7 bases between them. CDR1 is MNHEY, CDR2 SVGAGI, per germline. Here the CDR3 DNA reads TGTGCCAGCAGTTGGGACCCCAATCAGCCCCAGCATTTT. It yields the protein CASSWDPNQPQHF.

The rearrangement uses TRBV24-1 and TRBJ2-1, with D uncertain. The V and J ends lost 1 base and 5 bases respectively, with 11 bases between them. CDR1 and CDR2 from the germline V gene are KGHDR and SFDVKD. The CDR3 consists of 15 residues. CDR3 protein: CATSDFGQDNNEQFF. The CDR3, as DNA: TGTGCCACCAGTGATTTTGGGCAGGATAACAATGAGCAGTTCTTC.

This clone was picked up one time. The rearrangement joins TRBV25-1 to TRBJ1-2; D is undetermined. This CDR3 has 12 amino acids. Germline loops: CDR1 MGHDK, CDR2 SYGVNS. V was trimmed by 4 bases and J by 7 bases, leaving 10 bases between them. The chain's CDR3 is CASSGEFGGYTF. CDR3 nucleotides: TGTGCCAGCAGTGGGGAGTTTGGTGGCTACACCTTC.

This clone was counted only a few times. The chain recombines TRBV9 with TRBJ2-3, with D possibly being TRBD1 or TRBD2 (5 bases each). The germline CDR1 and CDR2 sequences are SGDLS and YYNGEE. CDR3 length: 16 residues. V was clipped by 0 bases and J by 1 base, with 12 bases between them. The CDR3 DNA is TGTGCCAGCAGCGTAGGCCCTGGGGGTGGCACAGATACGCAGTATTTT. Translation: CASSVGPGGGTDTQYF.

The V gene is TRBV29-1, the J gene TRBJ2-3, with D perhaps TRBD1 or TRBD2 (5 bases each). V was cut by 5 bases and J by 4 bases, with 7 bases left in between. CDR3 size: 11 residues. Germline V lookup: CDR1 SQVTM, CDR2 ANQGSEA. The CDR3 nucleotides read TGCAGCGTTCTGGGGGCAGATACGCAGTATTTT. This sequence encodes CSVLGADTQYF.

The CDR3 sequence is CASSFLQGRRETQYF. CDR3 nucleotides: TGTGCCAGCAGTTTCCTACAGGGGCGAAGAGAGACCCAGTACTTC. The J gene is TRBJ2-5, the V gene TRBV6-5, with 7 bases that match TRBD1. V lost 4 bases, J lost 4 bases, and 9 bases stayed unmatched. The CDR3 has 15 residues. Germline V gene sequence: CDR1 MNHEY, CDR2 SVGAGI.

This chain joins TRBV23-1 and TRBJ1-2; the D is unclear. TRBV23-1 is noted as an ORF with a role that remains uncertain. With 0 bases removed from V and 2 bases from J, the gap between germline ends came to 4 bases. The CDR3 has 13 amino acids. Here the CDR3 DNA reads TGCGCCAGCAGTCAATCGGTCAACTATGGCTACACCTTC. As protein: CASSQSVNYGYTF.

This chain joins TRBV2 and TRBJ1-1; D is unclear. Germline V CDR1 and CDR2: SNHLY, FYNNEI. The CDR3 covers 12 residues. V lost 1 base to trimming and J lost 12 bases, with 12 bases between them. The CDR3: CASSEEWRKSFF. CDR3 coding DNA: TGTGCCAGCAGTGAAGAGTGGAGGAAGTCTTTCTTT. The full variable domain, completed using reference TRBV2 and TRBJ1-1, is EPEVTQTPSHQVTQMGQEVILRCVPISNHLYFYWYRQILGQKVEFLVSFYNNEISEKSEIFDDQFSVERPDGSNFTLKIRSTKLEDSAMYFCASSEEWRKSFFGQGTRLTVV.

The V and J genes are TRBV9 and TRBJ1-6; TRBD1 is a possible D gene (5 bases). The V gene lost 0 bases and the J gene lost 6 bases, with 13 bases spanning the gap. Germline V CDR1 and CDR2: SGDLS, YYNGEE. There are 16 residues in the CDR3. The CDR3 sequence: CASSVDPGRANSPLHF. DNA for the CDR3: TGTGCCAGCAGCGTAGACCCAGGGAGGGCTAATTCACCCCTCCACTTT.

This chain uses TRBV10-2 with TRBJ2-7; D possibly matches TRBD1 or TRBD2 (5 bases each). Germline V gene sequence: CDR1 WSHSY, CDR2 SAAADI. Trimming took 6 bases from V and 2 from J, leaving 17 bases between them. CDR3 length: 15 amino acids. CDR3 protein: CASSATGTATYEQYF. The CDR3 DNA sequence: TGCGCCAGCAGCGCTACCGGGACGGCAACCTACGAGCAGTACTTC.